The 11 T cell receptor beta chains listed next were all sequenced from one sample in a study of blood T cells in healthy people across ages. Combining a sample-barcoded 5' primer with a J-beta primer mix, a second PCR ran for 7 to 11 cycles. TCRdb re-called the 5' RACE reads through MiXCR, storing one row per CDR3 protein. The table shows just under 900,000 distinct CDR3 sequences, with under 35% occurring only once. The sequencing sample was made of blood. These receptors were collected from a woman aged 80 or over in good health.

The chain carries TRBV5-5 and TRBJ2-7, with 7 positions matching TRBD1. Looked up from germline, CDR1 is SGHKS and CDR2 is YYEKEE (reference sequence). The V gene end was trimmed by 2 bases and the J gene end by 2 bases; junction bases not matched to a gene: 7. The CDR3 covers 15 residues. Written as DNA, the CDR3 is TGTGCCAGCAGCTTAGACAGGGCTCTTCCCTACGAGCAGTACTTC. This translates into CASSLDRALPYEQYF.

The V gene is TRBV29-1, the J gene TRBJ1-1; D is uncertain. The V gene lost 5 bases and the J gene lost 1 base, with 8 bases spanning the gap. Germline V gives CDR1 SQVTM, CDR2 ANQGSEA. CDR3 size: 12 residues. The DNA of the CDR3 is TGCAGCGTTCGATCTGCGAACACTGAAGCTTTCTTT. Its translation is CSVRSANTEAFF.

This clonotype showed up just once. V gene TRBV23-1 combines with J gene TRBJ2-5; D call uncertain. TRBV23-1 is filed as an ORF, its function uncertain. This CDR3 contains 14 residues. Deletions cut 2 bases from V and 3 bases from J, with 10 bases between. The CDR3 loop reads CASSQLPHEETQYF. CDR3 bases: TGCGCCAGCAGTCAACTCCCGCATGAAGAGACCCAGTACTTC.

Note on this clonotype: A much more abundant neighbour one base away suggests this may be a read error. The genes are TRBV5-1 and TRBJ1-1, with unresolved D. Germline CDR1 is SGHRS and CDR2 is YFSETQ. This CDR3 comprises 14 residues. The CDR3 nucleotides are TGCGCCCGCAGCTTGTTCGATCGGGGTCGAGAAGCTTTCTTT. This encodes CARSLFDRGREAFF.

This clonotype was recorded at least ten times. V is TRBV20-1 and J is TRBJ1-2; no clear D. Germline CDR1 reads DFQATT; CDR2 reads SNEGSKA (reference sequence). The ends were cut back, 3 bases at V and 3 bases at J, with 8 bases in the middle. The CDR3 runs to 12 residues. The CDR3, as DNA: TGCAGTGCTAGGTCCTTAGACTATGGCTACACCTTC. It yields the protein CSARSLDYGYTF.

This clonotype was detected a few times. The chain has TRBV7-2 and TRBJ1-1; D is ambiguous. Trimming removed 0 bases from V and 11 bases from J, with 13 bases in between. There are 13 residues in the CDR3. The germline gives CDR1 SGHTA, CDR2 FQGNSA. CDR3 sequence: CASSLAHGSGAFF. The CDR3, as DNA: TGTGCCAGCAGCTTAGCGCACGGGTCTGGGGCTTTCTTT.

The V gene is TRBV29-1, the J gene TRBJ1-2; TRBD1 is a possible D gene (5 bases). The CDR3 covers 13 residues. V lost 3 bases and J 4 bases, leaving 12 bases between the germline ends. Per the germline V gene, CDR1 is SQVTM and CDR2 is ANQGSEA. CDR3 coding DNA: TGCAGCGTTGATTCGGGGCACCTCTATGGCTACACCTTC. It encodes CSVDSGHLYGYTF.

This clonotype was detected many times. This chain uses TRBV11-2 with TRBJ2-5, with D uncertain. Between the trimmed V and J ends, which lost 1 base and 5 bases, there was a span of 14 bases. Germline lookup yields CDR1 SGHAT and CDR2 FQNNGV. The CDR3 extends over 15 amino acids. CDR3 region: CASSLGGYWMETQYF. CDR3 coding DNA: TGTGCCAGCAGCTTAGGTGGTTACTGGATGGAGACCCAGTACTTC. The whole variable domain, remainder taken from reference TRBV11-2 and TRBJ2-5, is EAGVAQSPRYKIIEKRQSVAFWCNPISGHATLYWYQQILGQGPKLLIQFQNNGVVDDSQLPKDRFSAERLKGVDSTLKIQPAKLEDSAVYLCASSLGGYWMETQYFGPGTRLLVL.

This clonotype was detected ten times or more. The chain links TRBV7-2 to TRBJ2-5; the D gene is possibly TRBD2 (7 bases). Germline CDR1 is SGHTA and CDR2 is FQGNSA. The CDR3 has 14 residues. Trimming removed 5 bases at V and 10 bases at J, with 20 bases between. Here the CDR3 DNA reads TGTGCCAGCAGCGCAGAGGGGGGGCCCCGAGACCAGTACTTC. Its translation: CASSAEGGPRDQYF.

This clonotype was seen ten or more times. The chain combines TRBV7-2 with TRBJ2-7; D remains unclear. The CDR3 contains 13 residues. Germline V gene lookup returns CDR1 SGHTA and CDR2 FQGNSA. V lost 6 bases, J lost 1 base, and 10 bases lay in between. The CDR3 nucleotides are TGTGCCAGCAGTAAGTCCCCGTCCTACGAGCAGTACTTC. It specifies CASSKSPSYEQYF. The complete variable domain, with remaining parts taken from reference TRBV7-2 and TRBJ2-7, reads GAGVSQSPSNKVTEKGKDVELRCDPISGHTALYWYRQSLGQGLEFLIYFQGNSAPDKSGLPSDRFSAERTGGSVSTLTIQRTQQEDSAVYLCASSKSPSYEQYFGPGTRLTVT.

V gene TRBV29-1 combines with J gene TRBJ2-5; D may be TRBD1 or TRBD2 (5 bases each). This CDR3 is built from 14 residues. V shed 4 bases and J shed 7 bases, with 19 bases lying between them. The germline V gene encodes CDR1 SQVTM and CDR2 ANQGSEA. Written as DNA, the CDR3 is TGCAGCGTTGTCCCCTTTTCGGGGCCCGGGACCCAGTACTTC. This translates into CSVVPFSGPGTQYF.